The rows below give T cell receptor beta chains drawn from one sample of a study of radiation and T cells in renal cell carcinoma. Using immunoSEQ multiplex PCR, the repertoire was profiled, and TCRdb retains in-frame clones only, with some absent. The sample has about 150,000 clones; approximately 90% are singletons. Sequences were derived from blood, sampled from a patient whose treatment included radiotherapy and nephrectomy. The source of these receptors is a woman aged 50 to 60 with renal cell carcinoma. Both conserved end residues are part of each CDR3. A D gene is named only where the DNA matches it firmly. Clone size appears in some rows only: once, few, many, or a class for an expanded clone.

clone size	V gene	J gene	D gene	CDR3 DNA	CDR3 protein
NA	TRBV19	TRBJ2-5	NA	TGTGCCAGTAGTGAACAGGGTCTGCAAGAGACCCAGTACTTC	CASSEQGLQETQYF
NA	TRBV2	TRBJ2-3	NA	TGTGCCAGCACCGGGGTTCACACAGATACGCAGTATTTT	CASTGVHTDTQYF
NA	TRBV29-1	TRBJ2-2	TRBD1	TGCAGCGTTGACGGGACAGGGGTCACCGGGGAGCTGTTTTTT	CSVDGTGVTGELFF
NA	TRBV5-5	TRBJ1-2	NA	TGTGCCAGCAGCTGGGCCCCGGAAGCTAACTATGGCTACACCTTC	CASSWAPEANYGYTF
NA	TRBV13	TRBJ2-3	TRBD2	TGTGCCAGCAGCTTAGCTGGTATAGCGGGTACAGATACGCAGTATTTT	CASSLAGIAGTDTQYF
NA	TRBV7-2	TRBJ2-5	NA	TGTGCCAGCAGCTCTGGACCGTACCAAGAGACCCAGTACTTC	CASSSGPYQETQYF
NA	TRBV7-3	TRBJ2-3	NA	TGTGCCAGCAGCCCTACGGGCGGAAGCACAGATACGCAGTATTTT	CASSPTGGSTDTQYF
NA	TRBV7-8	TRBJ1-2	NA	TGTGCCAGCAGCTTAGAAGGTTGGGGATTTTCCTATGGCTACACCTTC	CASSLEGWGFSYGYTF
NA	TRBV4-2	TRBJ1-2	NA	TGTGCCAGCAGCCAAGATGGGGCTAACTATGGCTACACCTTC	CASSQDGANYGYTF
once	TRBV30	TRBJ1-5	NA	TGTGCCTGGAGCCCCGAGTCAGGGAATAGCAATCAGCCCCAGCATTTT	CAWSPESGNSNQPQHF
NA	TRBV19	TRBJ1-3	NA	TGTGCCAGTAGTCCCTCGAGACGGAGGGATGGAAACACCATATATTTT	CASSPSRRRDGNTIYF
NA	TRBV5-6	TRBJ2-7	NA	TGTGCCAGCAGCTCTTATAGGGGTGCAATATACGAGCAGTACTTC	CASSSYRGAIYEQYF
NA	TRBV19	TRBJ2-3	NA	TGTGCCAGTAACATCGGGAGCACAGATACGCAGTATTTT	CASNIGSTDTQYF
NA	TRBV25-1	TRBJ2-1	NA	TGTGCCAGCATTATACGGGGGAACTCCTACAATGAGCAGTTCTTC	CASIIRGNSYNEQFF
NA	TRBV2	TRBJ2-5	NA	TGTGCCAGCAGCTCCGGACGGGGCGAGACCCAGTACTTC	CASSSGRGETQYF
NA	TRBV19	TRBJ2-1	TRBD2	TGTGCCAGTAATATAGTCGGCGGGAGCTCCTACAATGAGCAGTTCTTC	CASNIVGGSSYNEQFF
once	TRBV5-1	TRBJ2-2	NA	TGCGCCAGCAGCTTGGGCGTATCGGGACGCACCGGGGAGCTGTTTTTT	CASSLGVSGRTGELFF
NA	TRBV6-6	TRBJ1-4	TRBD1	TGTGCCAGCAACCCGGACAGGGAGGGCGAAAAACTGTTTTTT	CASNPDREGEKLFF
NA	TRBV29-1	TRBJ2-1	NA	TGCAGCGTTGAGAGTATGGGGGGGCAAGATTATGAGCAGTTCTTC	CSVESMGGQDYEQFF
NA	TRBV9	TRBJ1-3	NA	TGTGCCAGCAGCCCCGGCATTGGAAACACCATATATTTT	CASSPGIGNTIYF
once	TRBV2	TRBJ2-7	TRBD1	TGTGCCAGCAGTTATAGGACAGGACCGTCCTACGAGCAGTACTTC	CASSYRTGPSYEQYF
NA	TRBV28	TRBJ2-1	TRBD2	TGTGCCAGCAATACGGGAGGCTACAATGAGCAGTTCTTC	CASNTGGYNEQFF
NA	TRBV6-1	TRBJ1-2	NA	TGTGCCAGCAGTGAAGTCAGAGCTAACTATGGCTACACCTTC	CASSEVRANYGYTF
NA	TRBV29-1	TRBJ1-1	NA	TGCAGCGTTGTCGCACGGGACACTGAAGCTTTCTTT	CSVVARDTEAFF
NA	TRBV7-8	TRBJ1-5	NA	TGTGCCAGCAGCCCGGACCGGGCCCGGTCCCAGCATTTT	CASSPDRARSQHF
few	TRBV2	TRBJ1-5	NA	TGTGCCGAAGGCCGGGGCGGCCAGCCCCAGCATTTT	CAEGRGGQPQHF
NA	TRBV9	TRBJ2-5	NA	TGTGCCAGCAGCGTAGGGAGGGGTAATGAAGAGACCCAGTACTTC	CASSVGRGNEETQYF
once	TRBV11-1	TRBJ1-6	TRBD1	TGTGCCAGCAGCCCGGGACAGGCTCTCTTGCCCCTCCACTTT	CASSPGQALLPLHF
once	TRBV2	TRBJ2-1	NA	TGTGCCAGCAGTGAGTTGCAGGGTTACAATGAGCAGTTCTTC	CASSELQGYNEQFF
few	TRBV19	TRBJ1-2	NA	TGTGCACTAAGAGCCAGGGGAGAATATGGCTACACCTTC	CALRARGEYGYTF
NA	TRBV11-3	TRBJ1-3	NA	TGTGCCAGCAGCTCCCCGGCCGACGGAGGAAACACCATATATTTT	CASSSPADGGNTIYF
NA	TRBV7-9	TRBJ2-1	TRBD2	TGTGCCAGCAGCTTGTATCGGGGGGGATCCTACAATGAGCAGTTCTTC	CASSLYRGGSYNEQFF
NA	TRBV19	TRBJ1-5	NA	TGTGCCAGTAGTATATTGAAGTCCGGGAATCAGCCCCAGCATTTT	CASSILKSGNQPQHF
NA	TRBV11-2	TRBJ2-2	NA	TGTGCCAGCAGCTTAGCCCCCGGGACGGCTAACACCGGGGAGCTGTTTTTT	CASSLAPGTANTGELFF
NA	TRBV5-8	TRBJ2-5	NA	TGTGCCAGCAGCTTGGTGGGCAAGGGAGGAGAGACCCAGTACTTC	CASSLVGKGGETQYF
NA	TRBV6-6	TRBJ2-3	NA	TGTGCCAGCAGTTACCAGGGGTTGCGTTGGGAAGATACGCAGTATTTT	CASSYQGLRWEDTQYF
NA	TRBV6-6	TRBJ1-1	TRBD1	TGTGCCAGCAGCCCCGGGACAGGGGGCGCGGCTTTCTTT	CASSPGTGGAAFF
NA	TRBV7-2	TRBJ2-3	TRBD1	TGTGCCAGCAGCTTACATCCAGGGGGCGCAGCAGATACGCAGTATTTT	CASSLHPGGAADTQYF
NA	TRBV5-1	TRBJ2-5	TRBD1	TGCGCCAGCAACAAATTCGGGGACAGCCAAGAGACCCAGTACTTC	CASNKFGDSQETQYF
NA	TRBV29-1	TRBJ2-5	NA	TGCAGCGTTGATGCGACCAGGGCGGTTGGAGAGACCCAGTACTTC	CSVDATRAVGETQYF
NA	TRBV19	TRBJ1-1	NA	TGTGCCAGTAGTATACTGAGGGACACTGAAGCTTTCTTT	CASSILRDTEAFF
NA	TRBV2	TRBJ1-6	NA	TGTGCCAGCAATCTCCTCCGGTCACCCCTCCACTTT	CASNLLRSPLHF
NA	TRBV4-1	TRBJ2-7	NA	TGCGCCAGCAGCCAAGATGGGAACGAGCAGTACTTC	CASSQDGNEQYF
NA	TRBV7-3	TRBJ2-3	TRBD2	TGTGCCAGCAGCTCCAAATTGACTAGCGGGGGTTCAGATACGCAGTATTTT	CASSSKLTSGGSDTQYF
NA	TRBV7-9	TRBJ1-2	TRBD1	TGTGCCAGCAGCTCGTCCGGGACAGATCATGGCTACACCTTC	CASSSSGTDHGYTF
NA	TRBV9	TRBJ2-1	TRBD2	TGTGCCAGCAGCGCTCGACTAGCGGGGGGGTTTAATGAGCAGTTCTTC	CASSARLAGGFNEQFF
NA	TRBV4-1	TRBJ1-4	NA	TGCGCCAGCAGCCGGGACCGTACAACTAATGAAAAACTGTTTTTT	CASSRDRTTNEKLFF
once	TRBV20-1	TRBJ2-5	NA	TGCAGTGCTAGAATCCGAGAGACCCAGTACTTC	CSARIRETQYF
NA	TRBV9	TRBJ2-1	TRBD2	TGTGCCAGCAGCGGGAGCGGGGGGCCCCTTTCCCTTACGGAGTTCTTC	CASSGSGGPLSLTEFF
NA	TRBV5-8	TRBJ1-5	TRBD1	TGTGCCAGCAGCCCTGGACAGGTACCCAATCAGCCCCAGCATTTT	CASSPGQVPNQPQHF
NA	TRBV19	TRBJ1-1	NA	TGTGCCAGTAGTCCGGGGACCCCACCCCGGAACACTGAAGCTTTCTTT	CASSPGTPPRNTEAFF
few	TRBV6-5	TRBJ1-1	NA	TGTGCCAGCAGTTACGGGGGAAGGGACACTGAAGCTTTCTTT	CASSYGGRDTEAFF
NA	TRBV19	TRBJ1-2	NA	TGTGCCAGTAGTAAAACTTGGGGCTACACCTTC	CASSKTWGYTF